This TCR beta chain was identified in a study of OX40 agonist ivuxolimab in advanced cancers. Findings of the study overall: Antigen specificity of clonally expanded peripheral T cells was not established. CD8+ T cells showed, on average, more clonal expansion than CD4+ cells.

Clones were read by immunoSEQ multiplex PCR, and TCRdb kept only the in-frame ones, dropping some. The table has some 41,000 clones, about 90% seen once. As concerns this clone: The antigen is not known.

Anyone with autoimmune disease history or systemic immunosuppression was excluded. Material: CD4+ or CD8+ T cells sorted from blood, obtained in a trial of the OX40 agonist ivuxolimab. The clonotype comes from an adult with an advanced solid tumor such as melanoma, head and neck, liver or kidney cancer.

The CDR3, as DNA: TGTGCCAGCAGCGCCTCTAGCGGGGGGGCCTTCGGGGAGCTGTTTTTT. The encoded protein is CASSASSGGAFGELFF. J is TRBJ2-2 and V is TRBV7-2, with 12 bases identical to TRBD2. This CDR3 has 16 amino acids. Germline V CDR1 and CDR2: SGHTA, FQGNSA. V shed 5 bases, J shed 7 bases, and the junction held 8 bases outside the gene matches.